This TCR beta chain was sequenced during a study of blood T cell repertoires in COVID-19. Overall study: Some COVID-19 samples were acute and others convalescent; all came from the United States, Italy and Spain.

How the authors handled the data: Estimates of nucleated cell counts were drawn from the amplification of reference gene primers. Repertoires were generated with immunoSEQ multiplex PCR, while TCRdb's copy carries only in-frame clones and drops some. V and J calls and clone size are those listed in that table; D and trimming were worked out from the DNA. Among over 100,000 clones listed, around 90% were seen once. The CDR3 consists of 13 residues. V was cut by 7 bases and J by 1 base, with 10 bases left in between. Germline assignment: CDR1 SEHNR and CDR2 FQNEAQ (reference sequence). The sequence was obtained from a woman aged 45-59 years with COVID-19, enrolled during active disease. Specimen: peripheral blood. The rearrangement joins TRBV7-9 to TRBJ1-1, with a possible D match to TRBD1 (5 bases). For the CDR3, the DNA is TGTGCCAGCATCGGCAGGGAGAACACTGAAGCTTTCTTT. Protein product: CASIGRENTEAFF.